The 10 T cell receptor beta chains in this list originate from one sample, sequenced in a study of CD8 T cells in ankylosing spondylitis. General study points: Seemingly characteristic of ankylosing spondylitis blood was a TCR beta motif consisting of eight highly homologous variants.

Each CDR3 protein gets one entry after TCRdb re-called the 5' RACE reads with MiXCR. The table includes about 800,000 distinct CDR3 sequences, approximately 10% detected once. These receptors have no identified antigens. The sequenced material came from blood, either unsorted or a sorted T cell fraction (not recorded which). These receptor sequences come from a male donor with ankylosing spondylitis.

This CDR3 reads CSASPGGGNTIYF. In DNA form, the CDR3 reads TGCAGTGCTAGCCCAGGGGGAGGAAACACCATATATTTT. The chain links TRBV20-1 to TRBJ1-3; 7 bases are a match to TRBD1. CDR3 length: 13 residues. J was trimmed by 4 bases and V by 3 bases; bases with no gene match: 3. Germline CDR1 and CDR2: DFQATT and SNEGSKA (reference sequence).

This clonotype was detected only a few times. The rearrangement links TRBV7-9 to TRBJ1-1; 9 bases map to TRBD1. Germline V gives CDR1 SEHNR, CDR2 FQNEAQ (reference sequence). The junction had 9 bases not matched to a gene; V was cut back by 2 bases and J by 5 bases. CDR3 length: 16 amino acids. The CDR3 is CASSLSGQGLPTEAFF. The CDR3 bases are TGTGCCAGCAGCTTATCCGGACAGGGGCTCCCGACTGAAGCTTTCTTT.

This clonotype was detected only a few times. The chain combines TRBV10-3 with TRBJ2-2, with unresolved D. Germline CDR1 and CDR2: ENHRY and SYGVKD. V was clipped by 1 base and J by 6 bases, with 15 bases between them. The CDR3 runs 16 residues. The CDR3 region has the DNA TGTGCCATCAGTGAGTTCGCCTCCTTGAGACCCGGGGAGCTGTTTTTT. Amino acids: CAISEFASLRPGELFF.

This clonotype has a handful of counts. This chain joins TRBV5-1 and TRBJ2-3; D call uncertain. V lost 4 bases to trimming and J lost 4 bases, with 10 bases between them. There are 13 residues in the CDR3. The germline V gene encodes CDR1 SGHRS and CDR2 YFSETQ. The CDR3: CASSGKVADTQYF. In DNA form, the CDR3 reads TGCGCCAGCAGCGGGAAAGTTGCAGATACGCAGTATTTT.

This clonotype was seen at least ten times. The chain is built from TRBV7-8 and TRBJ1-6, with a weak D call TRBD1 (5 bases). CDR3 length equals 14 residues. Looked up from germline, CDR1 is SGHVS and CDR2 is FQNEAQ. The V gene lost 6 bases and the J gene lost 5 bases, with 11 bases spanning the gap. The CDR3 loop is CASSLDRNNSPLHF. As DNA, the CDR3 is TGTGCCAGCAGTCTCGACAGAAATAATTCACCCCTCCACTTT.

This clonotype has a count of ten or more. V gene TRBV12-3 or TRBV12-4 combines with J gene TRBJ2-2; weak D call: TRBD2 (5 bases). The ends were cut back, 2 bases at V and 0 bases at J, with 10 bases in the middle. The CDR3 covers 16 residues. CDR3 in DNA: TGTGCCAGCAGTTTATTCCGGGGAACGAACACCGGGGAGCTGTTTTTT. Residues: CASSLFRGTNTGELFF.

V and J are TRBV20-1 and TRBJ2-2; possibly TRBD2 for D (5 bases). V lost 3 bases to trimming and J lost 0 bases, with 8 bases between them. Germline CDR1 DFQATT, CDR2 SNEGSKA (reference sequence). CDR3 length equals 14 residues. CDR3 DNA: TGCAGTGCTAGGACTACCGCGAACACCGGGGAGCTGTTTTTT. Translation: CSARTTANTGELFF.

This clonotype was recorded at least ten times. V usage is TRBV29-1 and J usage is TRBJ2-5, with TRBD1 as a possible D gene (5 bases). CDR1 and CDR2 from the germline V gene are SQVTM and ANQGSEA. Trimming pared 4 bases from V and 2 bases from J, leaving 8 bases between. CDR3 length equals 12 residues. DNA for the CDR3: TGCAGCGTTGTTCAGGGACAAGAGACCCAGTACTTC. Protein product: CSVVQGQETQYF.

The chain uses TRBV6-2 or TRBV6-3 and TRBJ2-6; D uncertain. The CDR3 is made up of 13 amino acids. Germline values: CDR1 MNHEY, CDR2 SVGEGT. V lost 6 bases and J 2 bases, leaving 5 bases between the germline ends. DNA for the CDR3: TGTGCCAGCAGAACGACTGGGGCCAACGTCCTGACTTTC. It is translated as CASRTTGANVLTF.

The chain uses TRBV5-1 and TRBJ1-5; TRBD1 agrees at 7 bases. Per germline, CDR1 SGHRS and CDR2 YFSETQ. The CDR3 spans 14 residues. V was pared by 4 bases and J by 8 bases, with 9 bases of the junction left unmatched. DNA of the CDR3: TGCGCCAGCAGCCCACAGGGGCTGCGTGAGCCCCAGCATTTT. It specifies CASSPQGLREPQHF.